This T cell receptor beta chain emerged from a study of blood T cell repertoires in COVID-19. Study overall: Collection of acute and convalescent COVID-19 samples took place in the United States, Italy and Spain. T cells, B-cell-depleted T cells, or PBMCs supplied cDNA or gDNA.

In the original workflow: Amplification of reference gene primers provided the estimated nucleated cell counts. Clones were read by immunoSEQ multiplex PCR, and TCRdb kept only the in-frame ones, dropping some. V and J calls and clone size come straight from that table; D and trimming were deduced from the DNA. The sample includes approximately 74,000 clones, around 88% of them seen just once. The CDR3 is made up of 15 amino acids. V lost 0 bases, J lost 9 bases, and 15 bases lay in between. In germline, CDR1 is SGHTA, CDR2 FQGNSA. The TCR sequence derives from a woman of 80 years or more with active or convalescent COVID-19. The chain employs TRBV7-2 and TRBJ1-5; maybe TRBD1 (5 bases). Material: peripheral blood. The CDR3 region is CASSLAQTGQGPQHF. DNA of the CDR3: TGTGCCAGCAGCTTAGCGCAAACAGGCCAGGGGCCCCAGCATTTT.